In this sample, the clone carrying this T cell receptor beta chain turned up once. This record belongs to a study of blood T cell repertoires in COVID-19. Whole-study context: The United States, Italy and Spain supplied acute and convalescent COVID-19 samples. Sources were T cells, B-cell-depleted T cells, or PBMCs; the material itself was cDNA or gDNA.

Trimming took off 6 bases at V and 3 bases at J, with 14 bases between the two ends. The CDR3 totals 14 residues. CDR1 KGHSH and CDR2 LQKENI come from the germline V gene. In the study's own analysis: Scientists estimated how many nucleated cells there were by amplifying reference gene primers. Assay: immunoSEQ multiplex PCR; the TCRdb copy retains only in-frame clones and omits some. V, J and clone size reflect that table, while D and trimming were determined from the DNA. Here the sample spans about 150,000 clones, roughly four fifths being singletons. Sequenced input: peripheral blood. This sequence joins TRBV18 and TRBJ1-1, with D perhaps TRBD1 (5 bases). This TCR came from a human donor with acute or convalescent COVID-19. The donor label of this sample is uncertain. The CDR3 region is CASSYQGEDTEAFF. Here the CDR3 DNA reads TGTGCCAGCTCGTATCAGGGCGAGGACACTGAAGCTTTCTTT.